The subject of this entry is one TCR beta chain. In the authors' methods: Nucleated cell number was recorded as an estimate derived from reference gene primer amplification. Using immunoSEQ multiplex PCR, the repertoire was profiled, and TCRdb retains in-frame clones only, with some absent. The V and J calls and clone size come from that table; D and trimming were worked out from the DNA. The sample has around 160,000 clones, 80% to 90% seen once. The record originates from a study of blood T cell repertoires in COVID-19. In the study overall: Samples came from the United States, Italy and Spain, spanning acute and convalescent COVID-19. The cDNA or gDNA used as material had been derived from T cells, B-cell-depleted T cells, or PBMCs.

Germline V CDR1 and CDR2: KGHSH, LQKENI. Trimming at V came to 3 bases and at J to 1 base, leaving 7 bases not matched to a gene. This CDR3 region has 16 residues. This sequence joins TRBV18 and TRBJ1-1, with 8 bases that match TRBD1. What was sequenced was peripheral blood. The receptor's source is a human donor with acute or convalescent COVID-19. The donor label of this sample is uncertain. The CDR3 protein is CASSPLRQGQNTEAFF. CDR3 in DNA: TGTGCCAGCTCACCCTTAAGACAGGGGCAGAACACTGAAGCTTTCTTT.